This T cell receptor (beta chain) was profiled in a study of shared clonotypes between healthy human individuals. Clones were sequenced by immunoSEQ multiplex PCR, and TCRdb holds only the in-frame ones, with some missing. The sample shows more than 400,000 clones, 95% to 97% of them seen only once. The CDR3 spans 13 residues. Findings and limits, study-wide: Among donors, clonotype sharing was expected to be affected by sequencing depth.

As concerns this clone: Its specificity is not known.

The receptor was derived from a woman in her 30s in good health. Sequenced sample: naive CD4+ T cells sorted from blood. Documented subset: CD45RA+ positively selected. The rearrangement links TRBV12-2 to TRBJ1-5; the table's D gene call, TRBD1, was not cross checked with the DNA. TRBV12-2 is a pseudogene locus. CDR3 in amino acids: CASRAGGFQPQHF. Here the CDR3 DNA reads TGTGCAAGTCGGGCAGGGGGCTTTCAGCCCCAGCATTTT.